These 10 T cell receptor beta chains came from one sample sequenced in a study of OX40 agonist ivuxolimab in advanced cancers. The table came from immunoSEQ multiplex PCR; TCRdb's copy has only in-frame clones and leaves some out. Among about 69,000 clones listed, approximately 90% were seen once. The material was CD4+ or CD8+ T cells sorted from blood, obtained in a trial of the OX40 agonist ivuxolimab. All receptors derive from an adult with an advanced solid tumor such as melanoma, head and neck, liver or kidney cancer.

J is TRBJ2-4 and V is TRBV19, with D unclear. V was shortened by 2 bases and J by 7 bases, with 9 bases between the two germline ends. Germline loops: CDR1 LNHDA, CDR2 SQIVND (reference sequence). CDR3 length: 13 amino acids. CDR3 nucleotides: TGTGCCAGTAGTATATCGGGTGGCAACATTCAGTACTTC. Protein sequence: CASSISGGNIQYF.

Only one count was recorded for this clone. The CDR3 loop is CASSATGGAWNEQFF. DNA of the CDR3: TGTGCCAGTAGTGCCACAGGGGGCGCGTGGAATGAGCAGTTCTTC. J is TRBJ2-1 and V is TRBV19; 9 nucleotides match TRBD1. V lost 5 bases, J lost 7 bases, and 9 bases stayed unmatched. Germline values: CDR1 LNHDA, CDR2 SQIVND (reference sequence). The length of the CDR3 is 15 residues. Full variable domain (rest looked up from reference TRBV19 and TRBJ2-1): DGGITQSPKYLFRKEGQNVTLSCEQNLNHDAMYWYRQDPGQGLRLIYYSQIVNDFQKGDIAEGYSVSREKKESFPLTVTSAQKNPTAFYLCASSATGGAWNEQFFGPGTRLTVL.

This clone was observed a few times. The CDR3 protein is CASRTGAGSNYGYTF. The CDR3 bases are TGTGCCAGCCGGACAGGGGCTGGCTCTAACTATGGCTACACCTTC. The chain is built from TRBV6-6 and TRBJ1-2; TRBD1 aligns across 9 bases. The CDR3 extends over 15 amino acids. Germline values: CDR1 MNHNY, CDR2 SVGAGI (reference sequence). V was clipped by 8 bases and J by 0 bases; unmatched bases: 7.

The chain has TRBV4-1 and TRBJ2-1, with TRBD2 matching over 14 bases. Germline-derived CDR1 and CDR2 are MGHRA and YSYEKL. Unmatched junction bases numbered 11, after V lost 0 bases and J lost 1 base. The CDR3 spans 21 residues. Written as DNA, the CDR3 is TGCGCCAGCAGCCAAGATTTTTATGGGACTAGCGGGAGTGGATCCTACAATGAGCAGTTCTTC. Translation: CASSQDFYGTSGSGSYNEQFF.

The chain carries TRBV5-1 and TRBJ1-4; D is ambiguous. Germline V gives CDR1 SGHRS, CDR2 YFSETQ. The CDR3 extends over 13 amino acids. Trimming cost V 10 bases and J 8 bases, with 18 bases left between them. In DNA, the CDR3 is TGCGCCTCCGGGGAAATTTTAGGAGAAAAACTGTTTTTT. It codes for CASGEILGEKLFF.

V gene TRBV21-1 combines with J gene TRBJ2-1; the DNA was not used to check the table's D call, TRBD2. TRBV21-1 is an annotated pseudogene. This CDR3 contains 17 residues. CDR3 loop: CASSKALSDHGYNEQFF. As DNA, the CDR3 is TGTGCCAGCAGCAAAGCGCTTAGCGACCACGGCTACAATGAGCAGTTCTTC.

The chain joins TRBV28 to TRBJ2-3; TRBD2 might be the D (7 bases). This CDR3 is built from 16 residues. Looked up from germline, CDR1 is MDHEN and CDR2 is SYDVKM. V dropped 3 bases and J dropped 4 bases, with 17 bases sitting between them. DNA for the CDR3: TGTGCCAGCAGTTTTCAGGTGGGAGGGGGGCCAGATACGCAGTATTTT. This translates into CASSFQVGGGPDTQYF.

The chain carries TRBV30 and TRBJ1-3, with a tentative D call TRBD1 (5 bases). The CDR3 loop spans 17 amino acids. The V end lost 4 bases, the J end lost 1 base, and 20 bases lay between the germline ends. CDR1 GTSNPN and CDR2 SVGIG come from the germline V gene (reference sequence). CDR3 in amino acids: CAWTTPGLPTSGNTIYF. CDR3 in DNA: TGTGCCTGGACGACCCCAGGGCTCCCCACTTCTGGAAACACCATATATTTT.

The chain uses TRBV21-1 and TRBJ1-2; the DNA was not used to check the table's D call, TRBD1. TRBV21-1 is labeled a pseudogene. This CDR3 spans 17 amino acids. The CDR3 loop is CASSTPQGAPGWDGYTF. The CDR3 coding sequence is TGTGCCAGCAGCACTCCACAGGGTGCCCCGGGGTGGGATGGCTACACCTTC.

This clone was observed once. This chain connects TRBV6-6 to TRBJ2-1; D remains ambiguous. Germline-derived CDR1 and CDR2 are MNHNY and SVGAGI (reference sequence). Deletions cut 5 bases from V and 3 bases from J, with 2 bases between. CDR3 length: 11 amino acids. CDR3 amino acids: CASSNYNEQFF. In DNA, the CDR3 is TGTGCCAGCAGTAACTACAATGAGCAGTTCTTC.